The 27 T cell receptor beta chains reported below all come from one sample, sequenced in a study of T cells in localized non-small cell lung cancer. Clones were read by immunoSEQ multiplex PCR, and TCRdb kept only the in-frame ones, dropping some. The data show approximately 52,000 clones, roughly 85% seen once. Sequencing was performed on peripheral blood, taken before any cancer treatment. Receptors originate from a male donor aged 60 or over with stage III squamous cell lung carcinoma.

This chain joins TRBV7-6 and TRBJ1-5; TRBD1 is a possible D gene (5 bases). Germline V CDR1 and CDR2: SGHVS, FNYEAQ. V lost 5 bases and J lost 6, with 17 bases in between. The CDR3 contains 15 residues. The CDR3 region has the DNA TGTGCCAGCAGCGCCCGGAGGGACCTATCTCAGCCCCAGCATTTT. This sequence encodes CASSARRDLSQPQHF.

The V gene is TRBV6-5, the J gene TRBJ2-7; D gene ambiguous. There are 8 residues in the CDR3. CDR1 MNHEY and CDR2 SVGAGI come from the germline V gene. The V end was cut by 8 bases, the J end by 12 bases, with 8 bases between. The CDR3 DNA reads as TGTGCCAGCGGCCCCGGGTACTTC. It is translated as CASGPGYF.

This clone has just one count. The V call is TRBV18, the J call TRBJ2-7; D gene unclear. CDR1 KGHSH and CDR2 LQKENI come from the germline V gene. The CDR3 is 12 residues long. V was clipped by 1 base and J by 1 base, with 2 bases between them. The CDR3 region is CASSPLSYEQYF. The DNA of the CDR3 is TGTGCCAGCTCACCACTTTCCTACGAGCAGTACTTC.

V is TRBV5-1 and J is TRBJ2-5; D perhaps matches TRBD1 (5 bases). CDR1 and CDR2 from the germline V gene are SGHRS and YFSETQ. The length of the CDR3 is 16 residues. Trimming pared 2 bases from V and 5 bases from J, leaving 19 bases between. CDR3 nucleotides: TGCGCCAGCAGCTTCCCCATGAACAGGTTTAGTGAGACCCAGTACTTC. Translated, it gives CASSFPMNRFSETQYF.

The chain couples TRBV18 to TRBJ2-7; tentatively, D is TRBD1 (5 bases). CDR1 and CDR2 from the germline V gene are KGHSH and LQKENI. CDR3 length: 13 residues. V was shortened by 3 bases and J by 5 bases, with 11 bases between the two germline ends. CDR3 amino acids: CASSPRTDNEQYF. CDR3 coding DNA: TGTGCCAGCTCACCCAGGACGGACAACGAGCAGTACTTC.

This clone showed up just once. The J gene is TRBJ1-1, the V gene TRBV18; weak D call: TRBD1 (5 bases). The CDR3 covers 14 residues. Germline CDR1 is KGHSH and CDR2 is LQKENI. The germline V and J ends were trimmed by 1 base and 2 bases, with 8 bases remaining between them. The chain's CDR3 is CASSPQGTNTEAFF. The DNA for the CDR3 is TGTGCCAGCTCACCACAGGGGACTAACACTGAAGCTTTCTTT.

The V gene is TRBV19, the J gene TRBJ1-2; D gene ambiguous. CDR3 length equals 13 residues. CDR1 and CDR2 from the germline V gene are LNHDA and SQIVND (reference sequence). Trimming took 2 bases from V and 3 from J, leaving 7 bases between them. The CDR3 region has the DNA TGTGCCAGTAGTATACCGCAGTACTATGGCTACACCTTC. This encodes CASSIPQYYGYTF.

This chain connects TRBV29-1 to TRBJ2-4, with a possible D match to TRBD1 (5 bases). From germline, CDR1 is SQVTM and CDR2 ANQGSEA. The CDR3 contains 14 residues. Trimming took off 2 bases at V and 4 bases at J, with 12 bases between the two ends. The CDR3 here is CSVEQGAAKNIQYF. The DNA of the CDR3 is TGCAGCGTTGAACAAGGGGCCGCTAAAAACATTCAGTACTTC.

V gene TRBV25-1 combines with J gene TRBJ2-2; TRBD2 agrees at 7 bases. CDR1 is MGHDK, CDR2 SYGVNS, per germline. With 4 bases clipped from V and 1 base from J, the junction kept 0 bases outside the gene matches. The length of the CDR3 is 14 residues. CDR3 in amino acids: CASSVAGNTGELFF. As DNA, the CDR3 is TGTGCCAGCAGTGTAGCGGGGAACACCGGGGAGCTGTTTTTT.

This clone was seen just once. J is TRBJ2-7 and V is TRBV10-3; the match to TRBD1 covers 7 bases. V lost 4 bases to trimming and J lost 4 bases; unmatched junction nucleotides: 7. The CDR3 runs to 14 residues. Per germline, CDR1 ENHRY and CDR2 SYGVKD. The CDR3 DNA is TGTGCCATCAGTGGTACCGGGACAGAATACGAGCAGTACTTC. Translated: CAISGTGTEYEQYF.

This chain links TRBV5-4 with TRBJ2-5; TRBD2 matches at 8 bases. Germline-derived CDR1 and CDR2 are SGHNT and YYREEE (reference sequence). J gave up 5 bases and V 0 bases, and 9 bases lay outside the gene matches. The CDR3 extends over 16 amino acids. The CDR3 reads CASSLGGREDAETQYF. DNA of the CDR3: TGTGCCAGCAGCTTGGGCGGGCGGGAGGATGCGGAGACCCAGTACTTC.

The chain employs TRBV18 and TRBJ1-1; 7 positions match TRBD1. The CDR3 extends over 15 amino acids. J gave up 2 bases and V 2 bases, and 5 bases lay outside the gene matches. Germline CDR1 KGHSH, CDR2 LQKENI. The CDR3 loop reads CASSPSGQPNTEAFF. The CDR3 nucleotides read TGTGCCAGCTCACCATCGGGACAGCCTAACACTGAAGCTTTCTTT.

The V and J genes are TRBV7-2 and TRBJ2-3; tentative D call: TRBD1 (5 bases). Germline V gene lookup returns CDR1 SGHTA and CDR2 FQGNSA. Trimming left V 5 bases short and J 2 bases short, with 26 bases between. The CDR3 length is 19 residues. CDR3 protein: CASSLARSGAGPPTDTQYF. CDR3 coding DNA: TGTGCCAGCAGCCTGGCCAGGTCTGGGGCAGGGCCCCCCACAGATACGCAGTATTTT.

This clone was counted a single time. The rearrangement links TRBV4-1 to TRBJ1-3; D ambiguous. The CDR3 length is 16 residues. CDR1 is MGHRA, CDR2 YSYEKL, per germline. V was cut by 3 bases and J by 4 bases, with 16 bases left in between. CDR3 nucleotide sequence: TGCGCCAGCAGCCACCCTACAGCGGGCGAGGGAAACACCATATATTTT. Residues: CASSHPTAGEGNTIYF.

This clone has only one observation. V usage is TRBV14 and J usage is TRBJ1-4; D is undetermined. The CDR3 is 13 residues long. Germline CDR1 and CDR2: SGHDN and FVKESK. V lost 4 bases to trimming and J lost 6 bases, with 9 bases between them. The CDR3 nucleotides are TGTGCCAGCAGCCGGACCCTTTATGAAAAACTGTTTTTT. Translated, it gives CASSRTLYEKLFF.

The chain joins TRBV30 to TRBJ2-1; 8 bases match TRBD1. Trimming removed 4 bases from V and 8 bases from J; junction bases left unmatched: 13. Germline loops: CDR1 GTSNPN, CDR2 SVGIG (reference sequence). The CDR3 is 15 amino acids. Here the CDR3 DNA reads TGTGCCTGGACCAGAAAGGGACAGGCTAGGGATGAGCAGTTCTTC. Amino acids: CAWTRKGQARDEQFF.

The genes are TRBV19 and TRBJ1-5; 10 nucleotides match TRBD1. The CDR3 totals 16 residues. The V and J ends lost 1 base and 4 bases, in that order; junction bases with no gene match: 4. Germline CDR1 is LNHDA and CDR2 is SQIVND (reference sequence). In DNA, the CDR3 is TGTGCCAGTAGTATAGTGGGGACAGGGGTAAATCAGCCCCAGCATTTT. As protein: CASSIVGTGVNQPQHF.

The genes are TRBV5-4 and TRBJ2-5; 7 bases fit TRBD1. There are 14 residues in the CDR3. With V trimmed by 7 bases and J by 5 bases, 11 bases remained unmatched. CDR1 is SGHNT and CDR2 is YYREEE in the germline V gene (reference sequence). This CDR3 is CASETEQGHETQYF. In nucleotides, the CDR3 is TGTGCCAGCGAGACTGAACAGGGGCATGAGACCCAGTACTTC.

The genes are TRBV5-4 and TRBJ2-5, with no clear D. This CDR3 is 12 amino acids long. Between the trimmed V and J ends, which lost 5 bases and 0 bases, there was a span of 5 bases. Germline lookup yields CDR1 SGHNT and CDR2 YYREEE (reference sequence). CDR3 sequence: CASRSYQETQYF. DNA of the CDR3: TGTGCCAGCAGATCGTACCAAGAGACCCAGTACTTC.

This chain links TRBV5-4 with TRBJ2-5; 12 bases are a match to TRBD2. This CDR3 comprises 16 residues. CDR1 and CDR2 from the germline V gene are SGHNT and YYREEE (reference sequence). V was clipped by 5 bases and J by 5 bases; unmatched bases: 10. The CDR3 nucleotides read TGTGCCAGCAGTCCTAGCGGGGGGGCCTCTGGTGAGACCCAGTACTTC. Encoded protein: CASSPSGGASGETQYF. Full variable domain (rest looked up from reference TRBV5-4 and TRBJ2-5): ETGVTQSPTHLIKTRGQQVTLRCSSQSGHNTVSWYQQALGQGPQFIFQYYREEENGRGNFPPRFSGLQFPNYSSELNVNALELDDSALYLCASSPSGGASGETQYFGPGTRLLVL.

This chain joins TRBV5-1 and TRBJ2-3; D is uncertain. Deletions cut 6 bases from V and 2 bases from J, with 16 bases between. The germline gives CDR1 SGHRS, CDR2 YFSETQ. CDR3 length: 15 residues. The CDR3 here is CASTPWGPATDTQYF. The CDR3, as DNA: TGCGCCAGCACCCCTTGGGGTCCGGCCACAGATACGCAGTATTTT.

CDR3 sequence (DNA): TGTGCCAGCAGTTTATGGATCACAGATACGCAGTATTTT. Protein sequence: CASSLWITDTQYF. The rearrangement uses TRBV27 and TRBJ2-3; unclear D gene. The V end was cut by 1 base, the J end by 2 bases, with 4 bases between. Germline V gene data show CDR1 as MNHEY and CDR2 as SMNVEV (reference sequence). The CDR3 consists of 13 residues.

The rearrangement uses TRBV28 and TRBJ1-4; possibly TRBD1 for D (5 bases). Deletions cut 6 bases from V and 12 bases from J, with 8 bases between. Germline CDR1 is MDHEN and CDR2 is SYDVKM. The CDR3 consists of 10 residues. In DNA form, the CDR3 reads TGTGCCAGCAGCCAAGGGGAACTGTTTTTT. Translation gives CASSQGELFF.

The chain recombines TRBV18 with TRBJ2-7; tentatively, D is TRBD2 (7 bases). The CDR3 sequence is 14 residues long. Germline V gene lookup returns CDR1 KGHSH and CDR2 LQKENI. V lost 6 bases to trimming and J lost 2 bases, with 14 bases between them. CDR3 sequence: CASSGGTPAYEQYF. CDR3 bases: TGTGCCAGCTCGGGAGGGACACCTGCCTACGAGCAGTACTTC. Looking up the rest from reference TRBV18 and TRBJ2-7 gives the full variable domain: NAGVMQNPRHLVRRRGQEARLRCSPMKGHSHVYWYRQLPEEGLKFMVYLQKENIIDESGMPKERFSAEFPKEGPSILRIQQVVRGDSAAYFCASSGGTPAYEQYFGPGTRLTVT.

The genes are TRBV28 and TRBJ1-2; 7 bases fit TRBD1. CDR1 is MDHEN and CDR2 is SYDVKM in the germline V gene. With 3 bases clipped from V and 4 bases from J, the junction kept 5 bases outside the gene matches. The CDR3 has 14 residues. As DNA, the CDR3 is TGTGCCAGCAGTTTGGTGACAGGGAGCTATGGCTACACCTTC. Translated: CASSLVTGSYGYTF.

CDR3 sequence reads: CASSRGTGKGAFF. The CDR3 bases are TGCGCCAGCAGCCGAGGGACAGGTAAAGGAGCTTTCTTT. The chain couples TRBV5-1 to TRBJ1-1, with 8 bases matching TRBD1. Germline V gene data show CDR1 as SGHRS and CDR2 as YFSETQ. The trim removed 4 bases at V and 10 bases at J, leaving 9 bases unmatched. CDR3 size: 13 residues. The whole variable domain, remainder taken from reference TRBV5-1 and TRBJ1-1, is KAGVTQTPRYLIKTRGQQVTLSCSPISGHRSVSWYQQTPGQGLQFLFEYFSETQRNKGNFPGRFSGRQFSNSRSEMNVSTLELGDSALYLCASSRGTGKGAFFGQGTRLTVV.

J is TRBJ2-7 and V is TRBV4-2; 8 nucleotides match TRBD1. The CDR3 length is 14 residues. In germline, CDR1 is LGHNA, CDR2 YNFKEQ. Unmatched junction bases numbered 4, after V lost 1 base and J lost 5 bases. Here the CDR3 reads CASSQVAGGDEQYF. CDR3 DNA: TGTGCCAGCAGCCAAGTTGCAGGGGGCGACGAGCAGTACTTC.